This paragraph covers one T cell receptor beta chain sequence. The antigen is unknown. The CDR3 runs to 13 residues. Germline lookup yields CDR1 SGHRS and CDR2 YFSETQ. This sample is part of a study of a mutant IDH1 vaccine in newly diagnosed glioma. Study-level information: Treated patients, averaging roughly 40 years, were approximately 60% male and about 40% female. General study results and limits: Most patients, around 94%, showed vaccine-induced immune responses.

Time point: week 11, during vaccination. Each dose delivered 300 ug of mutant IDH1 20-mer peptide subcutaneously with imiquimod. Donors' newly diagnosed IDH1-mutant WHO grade 3 or 4 astrocytomas lacked nuclear ATRX. This table comes from immunoSEQ multiplex PCR, and its TCRdb copy is limited to in-frame clones, with some not included. The top ten hold under 7% of the sample, which has roughly 120,000 clones, roughly 77% seen once. The sequencing used PBMCs, collected from a glioma patient whose treatment included an IDH1 peptide vaccine. The chain has TRBV5-1 and TRBJ2-5, with 7 nucleotides matching TRBD2. The closer fit of TRBJ2-7 to the DNA end suggests the J call may be wrong. The origin of this receptor is a middle-aged man with glioma. CDR3 protein: CASSSSGGYEQYF. CDR3 sequence (DNA): TGCGCCAGCAGCTCTAGCGGTGGGTACGAGCAGTACTTC.